This TCR beta chain derives from a study of T cell responses to AZD1222 COVID-19 vaccine. General observations from the study: Donors, mostly white British, included more females; clonal diversity was possibly underestimated. Distributed over spike, vaccine-associated CD4 TCRs predominated at 160-218 and 743-854. Two AZD1222 doses significantly raised spike-specific TCR breadth and depth over controls. At baseline, just a handful of AZD1222 recipients tested seropositive.

Some clones are missing from TCRdb's copy, which holds only in-frame ones; the method was immunoSEQ multiplex PCR. This table holds 100,000 to 150,000 clones, roughly 94% found once. With V trimmed by 4 bases and J by 4 bases, 11 bases remained unmatched. CDR3 length: 15 residues. Looked up from germline, CDR1 is GTSNPN and CDR2 is SVGIG (reference sequence). To note about this clone: Its antigen is not known.

The chain joins TRBV30 to TRBJ1-1, with 8 bases identical to TRBD1. The receptor comes from an adult in good health. Sequenced material: peripheral blood, taken on day 0 of AZD1222 vaccination. CDR3: CAWTRTGRDRTEAFF. The CDR3 bases are TGTGCCTGGACCCGGACAGGGAGGGACCGCACTGAAGCTTTCTTT.